Following are 11 T cell receptor beta chains from one sample sequenced in a study of blood T cell repertoires in COVID-19. Repertoires were generated with immunoSEQ multiplex PCR, while TCRdb's copy carries only in-frame clones and drops some. The sample includes tens of thousands of clones, around 86% of them seen just once. The sample was peripheral blood. Receptors were obtained from a man in his forties or fifties with acute or convalescent COVID-19.

This clone was detected only once. J is TRBJ2-3 and V is TRBV24-1, with 7 bases fitting TRBD1. The CDR3 loop spans 15 amino acids. The J segment lost 1 base and the V segment lost 7 bases, leaving 7 bases of the junction unmatched. Germline values: CDR1 KGHDR, CDR2 SFDVKD. The CDR3 nucleotides read TGTGCCACCAGCGAGCCAGGGGGTGGCACAGATACGCAGTATTTT. Translating gives CATSEPGGGTDTQYF.

This chain uses TRBV4-1 with TRBJ1-5; 9 bases map to TRBD1. CDR1 and CDR2 (germline): MGHRA, YSYEKL. Losses at the gene ends were 1 base for V and 0 bases for J; bases not matched to a gene: 19. The length of the CDR3 is 22 residues. CDR3: CASSQGSTPPGQGLYSNQPQHF. CDR3 DNA: TGCGCCAGCAGCCAAGGGTCAACGCCACCGGGACAGGGATTATATAGCAATCAGCCCCAGCATTTT.

The CDR3 DNA follows: TGTGCCAGTAGTTCTTCGCCGGGACACCGATCTGGCTACACCTTC. It yields the protein CASSSSPGHRSGYTF. V gene TRBV19 combines with J gene TRBJ1-2; weak D call: TRBD1 (6 bases). Trimming shortened V by 5 bases and J by 7 bases, and 20 bases separated the two germline ends. The V gene's germline CDR1 is LNHDA and CDR2 SQIVND (reference sequence). This CDR3 contains 15 residues.

This sequence joins TRBV11-3 and TRBJ2-3, with 12 bases lining up with TRBD2. V was pared by 1 base and J by 6 bases, with 5 bases of the junction left unmatched. This CDR3 contains 16 residues. CDR1 and CDR2 (germline): SGHNT, YENEEA. For the CDR3, the DNA is TGTGCCAGCAGCTTAGGCCTAGCGGGGGGGCCCGATACGCAGTATTTT. Amino acid sequence: CASSLGLAGGPDTQYF.

The gene calls are TRBV30 and TRBJ1-1, with a weak D call TRBD1 (5 bases). The V gene lost 3 bases and the J gene lost 1 base, with 9 bases spanning the gap. The CDR3 has 13 amino acids. CDR1 and CDR2 from the germline V gene are GTSNPN and SVGIG (reference sequence). CDR3 residues: CAWRRGQNTEAFF. In nucleotides, the CDR3 is TGTGCCTGGAGGCGGGGCCAGAACACTGAAGCTTTCTTT.

The chain joins TRBV11-2 to TRBJ2-5; D gene unclear. CDR1 and CDR2 (germline): SGHAT, FQNNGV. The CDR3 sequence is 13 residues long. V lost 5 bases and J 5 bases, leaving 12 bases between the germline ends. CDR3 protein: CASSPLVGETQYF. The CDR3 region has the DNA TGTGCCAGCAGCCCATTAGTCGGGGAGACCCAGTACTTC.

The chain links TRBV5-5 to TRBJ1-5; possible D gene TRBD1, 5 bases. V lost 1 base and J 7 bases, leaving 24 bases between the germline ends. From germline, CDR1 is SGHKS and CDR2 YYEKEE (reference sequence). The CDR3 contains 18 residues. This chain's CDR3 is CASSLRPQEYPRGQPQHF. In DNA form, the CDR3 reads TGTGCCAGCAGCTTGAGGCCCCAAGAGTACCCAAGGGGACAGCCCCAGCATTTT. The full variable domain, completed using reference TRBV5-5 and TRBJ1-5, is DAGVTQSPTHLIKTRGQQVTLRCSPISGHKSVSWYQQVLGQGPQFIFQYYEKEERGRGNFPDRFSARQFPNYSSELNVNALLLGDSALYLCASSLRPQEYPRGQPQHFGDGTRLSIL.

V is TRBV9 and J is TRBJ2-1; TRBD2 matches at 8 bases. Trimming removed 0 bases from V and 7 bases from J; junction bases left unmatched: 12. CDR3 length: 17 amino acids. The V gene's germline CDR1 is SGDLS and CDR2 YYNGEE. CDR3 DNA: TGTGCCAGCAGCGTAGGACCTCGGCGGGGGGCCCAGAATGAGCAGTTCTTC. Translated: CASSVGPRRGAQNEQFF.

The V and J genes are TRBV11-2 and TRBJ2-5; TRBD1 matches 8 bases. Germline CDR1 reads SGHAT; CDR2 reads FQNNGV. The CDR3 length is 16 residues. Trimming took 2 bases from V and 5 from J; bases not matched to a gene: 10. Here the CDR3 reads CASSLRQGAARETQYF. In DNA form, the CDR3 reads TGTGCCAGCAGCTTAAGGCAGGGGGCCGCTCGGGAGACCCAGTACTTC.

The chain combines TRBV24-1 with TRBJ1-2; 9 bases map to TRBD1. J lost 6 bases, V lost 2 bases, and 12 bases had no gene match. Germline values: CDR1 KGHDR, CDR2 SFDVKD. The length of the CDR3 is 17 residues. CDR3 DNA sequence: TGTGCCACCAGTGATTCTACACCCGGGACAGGGTATGATGGCTACACCTTC. It translates to CATSDSTPGTGYDGYTF.

The rearrangement joins TRBV10-3 to TRBJ1-2; D is undetermined. CDR1 and CDR2 from the germline V gene are ENHRY and SYGVKD. Trimming shortened V by 0 bases and J by 13 bases, and 9 bases separated the two germline ends. This CDR3 comprises 11 residues. The CDR3, as DNA: TGTGCCATCAGTGAGTCGCATACACCCACCTTC. Translating gives CAISESHTPTF.